The clone carrying this T cell receptor (beta chain) was counted between two and nine times. The antigen remains unidentified. Primers: 60 Vbeta forward and 13 Jbeta reverse. Sequencing used immunoSEQ multiplex PCR; TCRdb keeps in-frame clones, though not all of them. The sample consists of tens of thousands of clones, roughly nine tenths of them appearing once. The data stem from a study of cytomegalovirus exposure and HLA in healthy donors. General study results and limits: TCR beta V- and J-gene trimming, according to a later analysis, was linked to a missense DCLRE1C variant. Specificity of three CMV-associated chains for CMV antigens was verified in vitro.

V gave up 6 bases and J gave up 4 bases; unmatched junction bases: 12. This CDR3 region has 18 residues. Germline lookup yields CDR1 MDHEN and CDR2 SYDVKM. The sequenced sample was PBMCs. The gene calls are TRBV28 and TRBJ2-6; TRBD1 agrees at 10 bases. The TCR was taken from a woman aged 18-29 years in good health and CMV-seronegative. Here the CDR3 DNA reads TGTGCCAGCAGACAACCGGGACAGGGGTGGGAGGGGGCCAACGTCCTGACTTTC. This encodes CASRQPGQGWEGANVLTF.